Included here is one TCR beta chain sequence, with context. The antigen it binds to is not known. No clone much larger than this one lies a single base away; base qualities are absent. Library preparation was by RT-PCR. Sequencing relied on a NextSeq 550. In TCRdb, the public reads were trimmed at Q25 with fastp and aligned with MiXCR, with productive beta chains retained. Rows are combined by CDR3 protein, so each entry shows the most common genes and DNA. This sample gives around 200,000 distinct CDR3 sequences in total; 38% of them show up just once. The ten biggest clones cover 9.5% to 13% of the sample. The CDR3 runs 12 residues from the cysteine to the phenylalanine. The sequence is cut down to CDR3 DNA, 36 bases in frame from base 1. V loses 10 bases, J loses 11 bases, and the germline ends lie 20 bases apart. This sample was taken from a study of patients and donors after allogeneic stem cell transplantation (dated by TCRdb to 2019 to 2021).

The rearranged chain carries TRBV12-3 or TRBV12-4 and TRBJ1-1, with the D gene not clear enough to name. The TCR originated in a human donor who was either an allogeneic HSCT recipient or a stem cell or donor lymphocyte infusion donor (not recorded which). It is not recorded whose cells these are; they may come from a transplant donor. Input material: blood, either unsorted or a sorted T cell fraction (not recorded which). Here is the DNA: TGTGCCACTGCCCGGCGGGCAATCGGGGCTTTCTTT. Its translation is CATARRAIGAFF.